This T cell receptor (beta chain) originates from a study of CXCR3-negative and CXCR3-positive naive CD8 T cells. Study-wide results and limits: Naive cells with CXCR3 showed TRB CDR3s that were more hydrophobic than those in CXCR3-negative naive cells. Memory CD8+ T cell repertoires were far less diverse than both naive subsets. Freshly isolated PBMCs were used in most assays, given partial CXCR3 loss after freezing.

About this clonotype itself: The antigen remains undetermined.

5' RACE that incorporated UMI labels was used to prepare the TRB cDNA libraries. TCRdb reprocessed the 5' RACE reads and keeps a single row for each CDR3 protein, giving no DNA. In all, the sample yields fewer than 60,000 distinct CDR3 sequences. Germline V gene data show CDR1 as LGHNA and CDR2 as YSLEER. CDR3 length: 15 residues. Definition of naive CD8+ T cells rested on a CD45RO-CCR7+CD27+CD95- profile. The clonotype originates from a human donor in good health. Some clones in this sample may be carry-over from other donors' samples. The chain is built from TRBV4-3 and TRBJ1-2; TCRdb gives TRBD1 as the D gene, but with no DNA this cannot be confirmed. The specimen sequenced was naive CXCR3- CD8+ T cells from blood. The subset: CD45RO-CCR7+CD27+CD95- naive CD8+ T cells lacking CXCR3 (TNR3-). Here the CDR3 reads CASSQGLTAERGYTF.